This T cell receptor (beta chain) originates from a study of somatic mutations in cytotoxic T cells in rheumatoid arthritis. TCRdb's table, derived via immunoSEQ multiplex PCR, lists solely in-frame clones and lacks some. This sample has 11,000 or so clones, with roughly 74% found just once. CDR1 is LNHNV, CDR2 YYDKDF, per germline (reference sequence). The CDR3 has 18 amino acids. V dropped 1 base and J dropped 4 bases, with 19 bases sitting between them. The source is a woman between 35 and 50 years old in good health. Specimen: CD8+ T cells sorted from blood. The rearrangement joins TRBV15 to TRBJ1-4; perhaps TRBD1 as D (5 bases). The CDR3 DNA is TGTGCCACCAGCAGAGTAGTGTTGGGGGGAGTAGGTAATGAAAAACTGTTTTTT. Protein product: CATSRVVLGGVGNEKLFF. Combining the CDR3 with reference TRBV15 and TRBJ1-4 gives the whole variable domain DAMVIQNPRYQVTQFGKPVTLSCSQTLNHNVMYWYQQKSSQAPKLLFHYYDKDFNNEADTPDNFQSRRPNTSFCFLDIRSPGLGDTAMYLCATSRVVLGGVGNEKLFFGSGTQLSVL.